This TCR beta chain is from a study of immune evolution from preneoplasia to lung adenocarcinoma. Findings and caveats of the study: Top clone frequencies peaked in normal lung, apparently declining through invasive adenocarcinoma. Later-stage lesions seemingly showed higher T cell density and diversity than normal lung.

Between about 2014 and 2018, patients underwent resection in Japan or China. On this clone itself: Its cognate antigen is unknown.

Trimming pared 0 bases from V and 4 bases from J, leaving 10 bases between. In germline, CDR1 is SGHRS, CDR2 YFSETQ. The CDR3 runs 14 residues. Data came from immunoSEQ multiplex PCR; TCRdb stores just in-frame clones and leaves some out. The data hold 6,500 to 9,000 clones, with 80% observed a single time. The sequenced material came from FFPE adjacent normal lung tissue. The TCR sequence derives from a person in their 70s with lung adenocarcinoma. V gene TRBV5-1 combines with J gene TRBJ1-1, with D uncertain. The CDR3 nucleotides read TGCGCCAGCAGCTTGGTACCTGATGGCACTGAAGCTTTCTTT. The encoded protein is CASSLVPDGTEAFF.